A single sample is the source of the 25 T cell receptor beta chains below, sequenced in a study of Ad26.COV2.S vaccination and SARS-CoV-2 variants. The treatment was: roughly 18 received Ad26.COV2.S at low or high dose, single or two shots; about 5 received placebo; per-sample allocation not given. Samples were taken on day 63 after the first vaccine or placebo injection. Method: immunoSEQ multiplex PCR; TCRdb's copy keeps in-frame clones and lacks some. The sample has under 550,000 clones; 88% are singletons. The sample consisted of peripheral blood, taken in a trial of Ad26.COV2.S vaccine versus placebo. These receptors came from a person between 18 and 65 years old who received the Ad26.COV2.S COVID-19 vaccine or a placebo.

The rearrangement links TRBV29-1 to TRBJ2-5; D not certain. The CDR3 sequence is 12 residues long. The V gene lost 4 bases and the J gene lost 1 base, with 7 bases spanning the gap. Per the germline V gene, CDR1 is SQVTM and CDR2 is ANQGSEA. The CDR3 DNA reads as TGCAGCGTTGTGGGCAGCCAAGAGACCCAGTACTTC. The encoded protein is CSVVGSQETQYF.

This chain connects TRBV28 to TRBJ1-2; D is unresolved. Germline CDR1 is MDHEN and CDR2 is SYDVKM. This CDR3 region has 13 residues. The V gene lost 2 bases and the J gene lost 2 bases, with 6 bases spanning the gap. CDR3: CASSLLRNYGYTF. As DNA, the CDR3 is TGTGCCAGCAGTTTACTCAGAAACTATGGCTACACCTTC.

The chain couples TRBV29-1 to TRBJ2-1; 7 bases fit TRBD1. V dropped 4 bases and J dropped 13; count of bases not matched to a gene: 19. Looked up from germline, CDR1 is SQVTM and CDR2 is ANQGSEA. The CDR3 sequence is 15 residues long. DNA of the CDR3: TGCAGCGTTGGGGACCGGGACAGCGCCTGGGAATATCAGTTCTTC. Protein sequence: CSVGDRDSAWEYQFF.

This clone was detected once. The chain has TRBV5-1 and TRBJ2-1, with TRBD2 identical over 10 bases. In germline, CDR1 is SGHRS, CDR2 YFSETQ. J lost 7 bases, V lost 4 bases, and 11 bases had no gene match. This CDR3 is 16 amino acids long. The CDR3 region is CASSPLGAGGHNEQFF. In DNA, the CDR3 is TGCGCCAGCAGCCCGCTTGGAGCGGGGGGGCATAATGAGCAGTTCTTC.

The table lists this clone with a few counts. The chain recombines TRBV7-2 with TRBJ2-7; 8 bases match TRBD2. Germline trimming cut 5 bases from V and 2 bases from J; bases unmatched to any gene: 8. This CDR3 is built from 15 residues. Germline assignment: CDR1 SGHTA and CDR2 FQGNSA. CDR3 sequence (DNA): TGTGCCAGCAGCCACCTTAGCGGGGCCCCCTACGAGCAGTACTTC. It translates to CASSHLSGAPYEQYF.

This clone was detected once. The chain recombines TRBV28 with TRBJ1-2; D is uncertain. Looked up from germline, CDR1 is MDHEN and CDR2 is SYDVKM. This CDR3 comprises 13 residues. Trimming left V 11 bases short and J 8 bases short, with 21 bases between. CDR3 coding DNA: TGTGCCGTCAACACCGGGCCAATTAAGGGCTACACCTTC. Protein: CAVNTGPIKGYTF.

The genes are TRBV18 and TRBJ2-7; D might be TRBD2 (6 bases). V lost 4 bases and J 1 base, leaving 11 bases between the germline ends. This CDR3 region has 14 residues. In germline, CDR1 is KGHSH, CDR2 LQKENI. CDR3 sequence: CASSRMGGSYEQYF. As DNA, the CDR3 is TGTGCCAGCTCACGTATGGGGGGATCCTACGAGCAGTACTTC.

The V gene is TRBV6-5, the J gene TRBJ2-3; 8 bases match TRBD2. Germline V gene sequence: CDR1 MNHEY, CDR2 SVGAGI. The CDR3 is 16 amino acids. Losses at the gene ends were 4 bases for V and 0 bases for J; bases not matched to a gene: 6. The CDR3 DNA is TGTGCCAGCAGTTTTTTGCGGGGGGCTAGCACAGATACGCAGTATTTT. It specifies CASSFLRGASTDTQYF.

V gene TRBV7-6 combines with J gene TRBJ1-6; tentative D call: TRBD1 (5 bases). The CDR3 length is 16 residues. Germline loops: CDR1 SGHVS, CDR2 FNYEAQ. V was pared by 1 base and J by 5 bases, with 12 bases between. CDR3 nucleotide sequence: TGTGCCAGCAGCTTAGAGGCCGCAGGGAATAATTCACCCCTCCACTTT. Protein sequence: CASSLEAAGNNSPLHF. The variable domain in full, completed from reference TRBV7-6 and TRBJ1-6, reads GAGVSQSPRYKVTKRGQDVALRCDPISGHVSLYWYRQALGQGPEFLTYFNYEAQQDKSGLPNDRFSAERPEGSISTLTIQRTEQRDSAMYRCASSLEAAGNNSPLHFGNGTRLTVT.

The V gene is TRBV14, the J gene TRBJ2-5, with a tentative D call TRBD1 (6 bases). Per germline, CDR1 SGHDN and CDR2 FVKESK. The length of the CDR3 is 17 residues. V was trimmed by 2 bases and J by 3 bases, leaving 19 bases between them. The CDR3 DNA sequence: TGTGCCAGCAGCCAATATCGGTCGCCCGACAGGAAAGAGACCCAGTACTTC. Protein: CASSQYRSPDRKETQYF.

The chain uses TRBV28 and TRBJ1-4; the D gene is possibly TRBD1 (6 bases). The V end lost 2 bases, the J end lost 2 bases, and 9 bases lay between the germline ends. The CDR3 consists of 15 residues. Germline values: CDR1 MDHEN, CDR2 SYDVKM. The CDR3 protein is CASSLQGRTNEKLFF. In DNA, the CDR3 is TGTGCCAGCAGTTTACAGGGGCGCACTAATGAAAAACTGTTTTTT.

The chain links TRBV19 to TRBJ2-7, with D possibly matching TRBD2 (6 bases). This CDR3 spans 13 amino acids. CDR1 and CDR2 (germline): LNHDA, SQIVND (reference sequence). V shed 6 bases and J shed 5 bases, with 14 bases lying between them. The CDR3 loop is CASRGGVPDEQYF. CDR3 bases: TGTGCCAGTAGAGGCGGGGTGCCGGACGAGCAGTACTTC.

CDR3 coding DNA: TGTGCCAGCAGCGAACGGACAGGGCCGTTCTACGAGCAGTACTTC. Its protein is CASSERTGPFYEQYF. This chain uses TRBV14 with TRBJ2-7, with 8 bases lining up with TRBD1. The germline gives CDR1 SGHDN, CDR2 FVKESK. The CDR3 has 15 amino acids. Trimming removed 5 bases from V and 3 bases from J; junction bases left unmatched: 9.

The genes are TRBV27 and TRBJ2-5; D not resolved. V lost 4 bases and J 2 bases, leaving 8 bases between the germline ends. The CDR3 extends over 13 amino acids. The germline V gene has CDR1 MNHEY and CDR2 SMNVEV (reference sequence). The DNA for the CDR3 is TGTGCCAGCAGTTATAGAGGACAAGAGACCCAGTACTTC. It translates to CASSYRGQETQYF.

This chain joins TRBV15 and TRBJ2-1; D possibly corresponds to TRBD2 (6 bases). Germline CDR1 is LNHNV and CDR2 is YYDKDF (reference sequence). The length of the CDR3 is 15 residues. The germline V and J ends were trimmed by 5 bases and 6 bases, with 17 bases remaining between them. The CDR3 bases are TGTGCCACCAGCTTCCAGCCGGGACTGGTCAATGAGCAGTTCTTC. Translated, it gives CATSFQPGLVNEQFF.

The chain is built from TRBV6-2 or TRBV6-3 and TRBJ2-1; D might be TRBD2 (6 bases). V lost 6 bases to trimming and J lost 1 base, with 10 bases between them. Germline CDR1 MNHEY, CDR2 SVGEGT. The CDR3 is made up of 14 amino acids. The CDR3 DNA reads TGTGCCAGCAGCAAGGAGGGTTCCTACAATGAGCAGTTCTTC. Residues: CASSKEGSYNEQFF.

This clone was detected a few times. This chain uses TRBV2 with TRBJ2-1; 12 nucleotides align to TRBD1. CDR1 is SNHLY and CDR2 is FYNNEI in the germline V gene. V gave up 7 bases and J gave up 3 bases; unmatched junction bases: 7. CDR3 length equals 16 residues. CDR3 DNA sequence: TGTGCCAGCACCCCGGGACAGGGGGCTTTCTACAATGAGCAGTTCTTC. Translated: CASTPGQGAFYNEQFF.

The rearrangement uses TRBV3-1 (or the pseudogene TRBV3-2) and TRBJ2-3, with 8 bases aligning to TRBD2. There are 11 residues in the CDR3. Per germline, CDR1 LGHDT and CDR2 YNNKEL (reference sequence). V shed 8 bases, J shed 8 bases, and the junction held 3 bases outside the gene matches. CDR3 sequence reads: CASSRGGTQYF. In nucleotides, the CDR3 is TGTGCCAGCTCCCGGGGGGGTACGCAGTATTTT.

Written as DNA, the CDR3 is TGTGCCTGGAGTGTGAGCTACACTGAAGCTTTCTTT. Translated, it gives CAWSVSYTEAFF. The gene calls are TRBV30 and TRBJ1-1; D ambiguous. Trimming cost V 0 bases and J 3 bases, with 5 bases left between them. This CDR3 has 12 residues. Germline V lookup: CDR1 GTSNPN, CDR2 SVGIG (reference sequence).

This clone was detected a few times. V and J are TRBV3-1 (or the pseudogene TRBV3-2) and TRBJ1-3, with D maybe TRBD1 (6 bases). The CDR3 runs to 15 residues. The V end was cut by 6 bases, the J end by 4 bases, with 16 bases between. Germline CDR1 LGHDT, CDR2 YNNKEL (reference sequence). The CDR3 nucleotides read TGTGCCAGCAGATTCGGTTCAGGGGTGGGAAACACCATATATTTT. This translates into CASRFGSGVGNTIYF.

The genes are TRBV5-4 and TRBJ1-1; tentatively, D is TRBD1 (6 bases). From germline, CDR1 is SGHNT and CDR2 YYREEE (reference sequence). Trimming shortened V by 0 bases and J by 5 bases, and 11 bases separated the two germline ends. The CDR3 sequence is 14 residues long. The CDR3 reads CASSLDTGWTEAFF. The CDR3 coding sequence is TGTGCCAGCAGCTTGGATACAGGGTGGACTGAAGCTTTCTTT.

The V gene is TRBV30, the J gene TRBJ1-5; TRBD1 might be the D (5 bases). This CDR3 has 15 residues. Germline-derived CDR1 and CDR2 are GTSNPN and SVGIG (reference sequence). Deletions cut 1 base from V and 7 bases from J, with 17 bases between. The CDR3 DNA reads TGTGCCTGGAGTGGGGAACAGGCGAAGGGACAGCCCCAGCATTTT. It translates to CAWSGEQAKGQPQHF.

This chain joins TRBV24-1 and TRBJ2-3, with 12 bases aligning to TRBD2. The J segment lost 8 bases and the V segment lost 5 bases, leaving 10 bases of the junction unmatched. CDR1 and CDR2 from the germline V gene are KGHDR and SFDVKD. The CDR3 length is 16 residues. This CDR3 reads CATSAPTSGGSGTQYF. CDR3 sequence (DNA): TGTGCCACCAGTGCCCCGACTAGCGGGGGAAGTGGTACGCAGTATTTT.

The CDR3 sequence: CASQGYSNQPQHF. The CDR3, as DNA: TGTGCCAGTCAGGGGTATAGCAATCAGCCCCAGCATTTT. The chain recombines TRBV6-5 with TRBJ1-5, with a tentative D call TRBD1 (6 bases). From germline, CDR1 is MNHEY and CDR2 SVGAGI. V was shortened by 9 bases and J by 0 bases, with 9 bases between the two germline ends. The length of the CDR3 is 13 residues.

The gene calls are TRBV30 and TRBJ2-7; a possible D gene is TRBD2 (5 bases). The CDR3 has 14 amino acids. With 0 bases removed from V and 6 bases from J, the gap between germline ends came to 15 bases. In germline, CDR1 is GTSNPN, CDR2 SVGIG (reference sequence). The CDR3: CAWSVGGRRREQYF. CDR3 sequence (DNA): TGTGCCTGGAGTGTAGGAGGCAGGAGGCGCGAGCAGTACTTC.